This entry concerns a single T cell receptor (beta chain). Its specificity is unknown. The CDR3 spans 13 residues. Looked up from germline, CDR1 is MGHRA and CDR2 is YSYEKL. V was cut by 8 bases and J by 9 bases, with 20 bases left in between. These data belong to a study of cytotoxic CD8 clonotypes in ibrutinib-treated CLL. Study-wide results and limits: Progressing and sustained-remission patients had different sampling times. Baseline clonality exceeded age-matched healthy donors and tracked circulating CD8+ T-cell counts.

The protocol was immunoSEQ multiplex PCR, while the TCRdb copy is restricted to in-frame clones and leaves out a portion. Counted here are approximately 45,000 clones, 65% occurring once; the ten biggest clones make up under 25%. The J gene is TRBJ2-7, the V gene TRBV4-1; no clear D gene. Sequencing used PBMCs, obtained after 24 months of ibrutinib treatment. The TCR sequence derives from a human donor with chronic lymphocytic leukemia. The CDR3 loop is CASANPSLSSQYF. The CDR3 region has the DNA TGCGCCAGCGCCAATCCGAGCCTTTCATCGCAGTACTTC.